This T cell receptor beta chain was sequenced in a study of blood T cell repertoires in COVID-19. Study background: T cells, B-cell-depleted T cells, or PBMCs supplied cDNA or gDNA.

The germline V and J ends were trimmed by 7 bases and 2 bases, with 14 bases remaining between them. The CDR3 is made up of 15 amino acids. Libraries were prepared by immunoSEQ multiplex PCR; TCRdb keeps only in-frame clonotypes and omits some of them. The sample records around 100,000 clones, 81% being singletons. Sequencing input: peripheral blood. The rearrangement joins TRBV23-1 to TRBJ2-2; D unresolved. TRBV23-1 is known as an ORF, though its function is uncertain. This sequence originates from a man aged 45-60 years with acute or convalescent COVID-19. DNA for the CDR3: TGCGCCAGCAACAGATCCCCAAACAACACCGGGGAGCTGTTTTTT. Translated, it gives CASNRSPNNTGELFF.